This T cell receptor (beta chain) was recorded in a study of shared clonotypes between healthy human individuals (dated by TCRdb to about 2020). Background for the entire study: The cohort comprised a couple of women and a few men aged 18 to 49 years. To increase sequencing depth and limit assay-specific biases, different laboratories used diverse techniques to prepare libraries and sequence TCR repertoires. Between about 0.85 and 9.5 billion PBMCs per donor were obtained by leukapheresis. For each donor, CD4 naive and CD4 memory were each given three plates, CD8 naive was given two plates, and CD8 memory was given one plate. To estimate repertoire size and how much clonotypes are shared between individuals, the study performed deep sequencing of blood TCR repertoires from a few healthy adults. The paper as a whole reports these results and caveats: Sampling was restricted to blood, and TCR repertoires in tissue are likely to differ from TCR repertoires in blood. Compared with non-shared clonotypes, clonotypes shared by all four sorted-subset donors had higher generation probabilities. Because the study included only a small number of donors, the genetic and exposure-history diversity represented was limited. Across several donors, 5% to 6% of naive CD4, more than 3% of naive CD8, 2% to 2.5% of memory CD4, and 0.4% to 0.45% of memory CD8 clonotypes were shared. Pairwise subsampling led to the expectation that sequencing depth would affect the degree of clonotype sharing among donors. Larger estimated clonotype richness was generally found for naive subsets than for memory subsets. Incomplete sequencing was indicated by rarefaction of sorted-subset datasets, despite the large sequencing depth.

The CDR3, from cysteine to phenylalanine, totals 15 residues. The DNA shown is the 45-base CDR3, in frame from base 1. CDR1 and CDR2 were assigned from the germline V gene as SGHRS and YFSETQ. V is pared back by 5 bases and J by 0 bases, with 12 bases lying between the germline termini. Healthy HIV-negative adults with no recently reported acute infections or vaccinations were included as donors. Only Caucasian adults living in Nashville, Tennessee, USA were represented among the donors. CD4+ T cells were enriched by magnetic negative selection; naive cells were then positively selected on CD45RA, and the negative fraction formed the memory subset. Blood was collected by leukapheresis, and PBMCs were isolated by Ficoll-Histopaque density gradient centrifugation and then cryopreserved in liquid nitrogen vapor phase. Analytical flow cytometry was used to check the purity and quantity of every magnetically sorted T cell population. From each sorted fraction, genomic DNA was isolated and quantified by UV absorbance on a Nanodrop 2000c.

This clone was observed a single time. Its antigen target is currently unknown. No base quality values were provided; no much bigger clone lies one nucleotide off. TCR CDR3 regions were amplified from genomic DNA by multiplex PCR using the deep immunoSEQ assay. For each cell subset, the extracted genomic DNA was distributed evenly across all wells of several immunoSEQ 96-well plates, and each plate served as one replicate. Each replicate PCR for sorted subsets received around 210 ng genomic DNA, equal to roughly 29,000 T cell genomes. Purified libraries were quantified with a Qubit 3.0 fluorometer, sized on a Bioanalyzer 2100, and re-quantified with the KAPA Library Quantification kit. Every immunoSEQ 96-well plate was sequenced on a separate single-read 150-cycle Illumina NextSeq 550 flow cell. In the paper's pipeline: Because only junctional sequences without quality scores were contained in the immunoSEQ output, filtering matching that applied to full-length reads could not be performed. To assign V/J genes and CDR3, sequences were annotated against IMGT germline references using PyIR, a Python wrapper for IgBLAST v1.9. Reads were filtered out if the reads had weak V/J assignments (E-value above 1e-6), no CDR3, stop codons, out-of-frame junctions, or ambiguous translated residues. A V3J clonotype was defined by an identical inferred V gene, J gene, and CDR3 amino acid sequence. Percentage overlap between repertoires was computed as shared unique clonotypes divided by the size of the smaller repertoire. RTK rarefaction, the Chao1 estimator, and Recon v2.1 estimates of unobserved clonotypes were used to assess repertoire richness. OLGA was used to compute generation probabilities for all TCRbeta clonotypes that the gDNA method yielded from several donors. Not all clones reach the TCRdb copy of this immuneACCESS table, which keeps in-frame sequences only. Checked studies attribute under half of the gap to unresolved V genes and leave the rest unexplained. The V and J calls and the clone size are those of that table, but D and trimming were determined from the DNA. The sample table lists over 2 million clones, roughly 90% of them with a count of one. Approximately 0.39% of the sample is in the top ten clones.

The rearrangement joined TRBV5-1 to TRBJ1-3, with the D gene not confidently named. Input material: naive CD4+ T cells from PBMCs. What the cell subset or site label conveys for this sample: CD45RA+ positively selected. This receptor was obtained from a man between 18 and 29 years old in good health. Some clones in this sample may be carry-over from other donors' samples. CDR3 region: CASRALNSSGNTIYF. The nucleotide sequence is TGCGCCAGCAGGGCCCTCAACAGCTCTGGAAACACCATATATTTT.